One sample yielded the 27 T cell receptor beta chains listed below, sequenced in a study of shared clonotypes between healthy human individuals. Data came from immunoSEQ multiplex PCR; TCRdb stores just in-frame clones and leaves some out. The sample consists of 950,000 to 1,100,000 clones, around 75% of them appearing once. The sequenced material came from memory CD4+ T cells sorted from blood. Subset indicated: CD45RA-negative fraction. Receptors were obtained from a man younger than 35 in good health.

This clone was observed a handful of times. The V gene is TRBV7-3, the J gene TRBJ2-3; 10 bases are a match to TRBD2. Germline V CDR1 and CDR2: SGHTA, FQGTGA. The CDR3 loop spans 18 amino acids. The V and J ends lost 5 bases and 6 bases, in that order; junction bases with no gene match: 17. DNA of the CDR3: TGTGCCAGCAGCCCCAATGGGCAGCGGGGGGGCCTAGGCGATACGCAGTATTTT. Residues: CASSPNGQRGGLGDTQYF.

The chain carries TRBV19 and TRBJ2-7; 10 bases are shared with TRBD1. CDR3 length equals 14 residues. CDR1 LNHDA and CDR2 SQIVND come from the germline V gene (reference sequence). V gave up 5 bases and J gave up 3 bases; unmatched junction bases: 4. CDR3 DNA sequence: TGTGCCAGTAGTGCCTGGGACAGGGGCTACGAGCAGTACTTC. It codes for CASSAWDRGYEQYF.

V and J are TRBV9 and TRBJ2-3; TRBD1 matches at 9 bases. V shed 3 bases and J 1 base; nucleotides not matched to a gene: 3. This CDR3 is built from 15 residues. Per germline, CDR1 SGDLS and CDR2 YYNGEE. The DNA of the CDR3 is TGTGCCAGCAGCGGACAGGGGGTCGGCACAGATACGCAGTATTTT. Translation: CASSGQGVGTDTQYF.

The rearrangement links TRBV6-1 to TRBJ1-1; TRBD1 matches 9 bases. CDR3 length: 14 amino acids. The trim removed 4 bases at V and 6 bases at J, leaving 6 bases unmatched. Per germline, CDR1 MNHNS and CDR2 SASEGT. Written as DNA, the CDR3 is TGTGCCAGCAGTGCCGGGACAGGGATCGCTGAAGCTTTCTTT. This translates into CASSAGTGIAEAFF.

The V call is TRBV7-2, the J call TRBJ2-1, with D possibly being TRBD1 (6 bases). The CDR3 runs 16 residues. V lost 1 base, J lost 10 bases, and 20 bases lay in between. The V gene's germline CDR1 is SGHTA and CDR2 FQGNSA. The CDR3 spells CASSLVSVAARGEQFF. CDR3 in DNA: TGTGCCAGCAGCTTAGTTTCTGTGGCAGCGAGGGGGGAGCAGTTCTTC. The full variable domain, with the rest looked up from reference TRBV7-2 and TRBJ2-1, is GAGVSQSPSNKVTEKGKDVELRCDPISGHTALYWYRQSLGQGLEFLIYFQGNSAPDKSGLPSDRFSAERTGGSVSTLTIQRTQQEDSAVYLCASSLVSVAARGEQFFGPGTRLTVL.

The chain carries TRBV6-6 and TRBJ2-5; tentative D call: TRBD1 (6 bases). V dropped 5 bases and J dropped 3 bases, with 13 bases sitting between them. The CDR3 length is 14 residues. Germline V CDR1 and CDR2: MNHNY, SVGAGI (reference sequence). CDR3 protein: CASSPPGHKETQYF. The CDR3 DNA follows: TGTGCCAGCAGTCCCCCGGGACACAAAGAGACCCAGTACTTC.

This clone has only one observation. This specimen includes other DNA sequences encoding the same CDR3. The V call is TRBV7-2, the J call TRBJ2-5; D perhaps matches TRBD1 (6 bases). CDR1 and CDR2 from the germline V gene are SGHTA and FQGNSA. The V end lost 5 bases, the J end lost 1 base, and 8 bases lay between the germline ends. CDR3 length: 13 amino acids. The CDR3 DNA reads as TGTGCCAGCAGCCTACAGGGCCAAGAGACCCAGTACTTC. It yields the protein CASSLQGQETQYF.

The J gene is TRBJ2-2, the V gene TRBV2, with D unclear. Germline assignment: CDR1 SNHLY and CDR2 FYNNEI. V was cut by 0 bases and J by 5 bases, with 10 bases left in between. This CDR3 is 15 amino acids long. The CDR3 is CASSEALLGTGELFF. CDR3 nucleotide sequence: TGTGCCAGCAGTGAAGCGCTTCTAGGGACCGGGGAGCTGTTTTTT.

The CDR3 region is CASSLTTGGAGYGYTF. In nucleotides, the CDR3 is TGCGCCAGCAGCTTAACTACAGGGGGCGCGGGCTATGGCTACACCTTC. V usage is TRBV5-1 and J usage is TRBJ1-2; TRBD1 agrees at 9 bases. Germline V gene data show CDR1 as SGHRS and CDR2 as YFSETQ. The CDR3 spans 16 residues. With V trimmed by 2 bases and J by 4 bases, 9 bases remained unmatched.

The chain carries TRBV19 and TRBJ2-7; D uncertain. Germline values: CDR1 LNHDA, CDR2 SQIVND (reference sequence). This CDR3 is built from 12 residues. Trimming took 7 bases from V and 5 from J, leaving 12 bases between them. CDR3 amino acids: CASTGWNHEQYF. The CDR3 DNA follows: TGTGCCAGTACCGGGTGGAATCACGAGCAGTACTTC.

This clone was counted between two and nine times. The chain recombines TRBV6-6 with TRBJ1-2; D gene uncertain. CDR1 is MNHNY and CDR2 is SVGAGI in the germline V gene (reference sequence). Trimming took off 2 bases at V and 4 bases at J, with 8 bases between the two ends. The CDR3 loop spans 13 amino acids. This CDR3 is CASSYNRIYGYTF. The CDR3 coding sequence is TGTGCCAGCAGTTACAACAGAATCTATGGCTACACCTTC.

The chain recombines TRBV20-1 with TRBJ2-3; D is possibly TRBD1 (5 bases). The CDR3 spans 11 residues. The ends were cut back, 1 base at V and 11 bases at J, with 10 bases in the middle. Germline V gene sequence: CDR1 DFQATT, CDR2 SNEGSKA (reference sequence). The CDR3 DNA follows: TGCAGTGCTAGAGTGGGGCCTGAGCAGTATTTT. Translated: CSARVGPEQYF.

The rearrangement joins TRBV6-1 to TRBJ2-5; D perhaps matches TRBD1 (5 bases). Germline CDR1 reads MNHNS; CDR2 reads SASEGT. The V gene lost 1 base and the J gene lost 5 bases, with 11 bases spanning the gap. The CDR3 is 14 amino acids. Written as DNA, the CDR3 is TGTGCCAGCAGTGAAGAGCAGGGCTGGGAGACCCAGTACTTC. Translation: CASSEEQGWETQYF.

This chain's CDR3 is CASSFRGLGTDTQYF. CDR3 nucleotides: TGTGCCAGCAGCTTCAGGGGGCTGGGCACAGATACGCAGTATTTT. The chain links TRBV7-9 to TRBJ2-3; 8 bases map to TRBD1. The junction had 3 bases not matched to a gene; V was cut back by 3 bases and J by 1 base. The CDR3 consists of 15 residues. Per the germline V gene, CDR1 is SEHNR and CDR2 is FQNEAQ (reference sequence).

The gene calls are TRBV29-1 and TRBJ1-1; 7 positions agree with TRBD1. The CDR3 has 13 amino acids. Per germline, CDR1 SQVTM and CDR2 ANQGSEA. V gave up 7 bases and J gave up 5 bases; unmatched junction bases: 10. The CDR3 DNA reads as TGCAGCGGTACAGGGGCCCTCCCAACTGAAGCTTTCTTT. This sequence encodes CSGTGALPTEAFF.

As for this clone: The sample has other DNA sequences that encode this CDR3 too. This rearrangement joins TRBV30 to TRBJ2-7, with D perhaps given as TRBD1 or TRBD2 (5 bases each). Germline lookup yields CDR1 GTSNPN and CDR2 SVGIG (reference sequence). The germline V and J ends were trimmed by 2 bases and 2 bases, with 10 bases remaining between them. The CDR3 runs to 13 residues. In DNA form, the CDR3 reads TGTGCCTGGAGTCGAGGGGAAGCCTACGAGCAGTACTTC. It specifies CAWSRGEAYEQYF.

This chain uses TRBV6-5 with TRBJ2-3; maybe TRBD2 (5 bases). From germline, CDR1 is MNHEY and CDR2 SVGAGI. V lost 7 bases and J lost 9, with 11 bases in between. The CDR3 is 11 residues long. CDR3 protein: CASTGRETQYF. CDR3 bases: TGTGCCAGCACGGGGAGAGAAACGCAGTATTTT.

The genes are TRBV9 and TRBJ2-3, with 12 bases lining up with TRBD2. Germline assignment: CDR1 SGDLS and CDR2 YYNGEE. The CDR3 totals 18 residues. Trimming cost V 3 bases and J 4 bases; bases outside gene matches: 12. CDR3 in amino acids: CASSAFLGLAGGSDTQYF. In DNA, the CDR3 is TGTGCCAGCAGCGCCTTTCTAGGGCTAGCGGGAGGGTCAGATACGCAGTATTTT.

The chain couples TRBV4-1 to TRBJ2-3; D is perhaps TRBD2 (6 bases). The CDR3 covers 17 residues. CDR1 is MGHRA and CDR2 is YSYEKL in the germline V gene. V was shortened by 4 bases and J by 1 base, with 18 bases between the two germline ends. For the CDR3, the DNA is TGCGCCAGCAGCCGGGGGGTGTTTGGGCTCGGCACAGATACGCAGTATTTT. Translating gives CASSRGVFGLGTDTQYF.

The rearrangement joins TRBV18 to TRBJ2-2, with 12 bases identical to TRBD2. Germline loops: CDR1 KGHSH, CDR2 LQKENI. This CDR3 has 17 residues. Trimming removed 4 bases from V and 0 bases from J; junction bases left unmatched: 3. CDR3 sequence: CASSRPSGGANTGELFF. CDR3 coding DNA: TGTGCCAGCTCACGGCCTAGCGGGGGGGCGAACACCGGGGAGCTGTTTTTT.

The chain carries TRBV7-2 and TRBJ1-2, with TRBD1 identical over 10 bases. J was trimmed by 4 bases and V by 1 base; bases with no gene match: 3. Germline loops: CDR1 SGHTA, CDR2 FQGNSA. The CDR3 is 15 residues long. In nucleotides, the CDR3 is TGTGCCAGCAGCTTAGAGGGACAGGGGCCCTATGGCTACACCTTC. Translating gives CASSLEGQGPYGYTF.

Turning to this clone: At one end the junction does not follow the germline gene, possibly because of a read error. The chain couples TRBV29-1 to TRBJ2-5, with D perhaps being TRBD1 or TRBD2 (7 bases each). Germline CDR1 is SQVTM and CDR2 is ANQGSEA. This CDR3 region has 14 residues. The chain's CDR3 is CSAYDRDYQGTQYF. The DNA of the CDR3 is TGCAGCGCTTACGACAGGGACTATCAAGGGACCCAGTACTTC.

The rearrangement links TRBV7-2 to TRBJ2-6; D remains ambiguous. CDR3 length equals 16 residues. Trimming removed 1 base from V and 4 bases from J, with 11 bases in between. Germline lookup yields CDR1 SGHTA and CDR2 FQGNSA. For the CDR3, the DNA is TGTGCCAGCAGCTTAGAGGGCAGAGGCGGGGCCAACGTCCTGACTTTC. Translated, it gives CASSLEGRGGANVLTF.

V usage is TRBV2 and J usage is TRBJ1-2; D is perhaps TRBD1 (5 bases). The CDR3 contains 14 residues. Germline V gene data show CDR1 as SNHLY and CDR2 as FYNNEI. The V end was cut by 0 bases, the J end by 6 bases, with 11 bases between. The chain's CDR3 is CASSEANRGHGYTF. For the CDR3, the DNA is TGTGCCAGCAGTGAAGCGAACCGGGGCCATGGCTACACCTTC.

The CDR3 bases are TGTGCCAGCAGCCCCAAGGCAGCTAACTATGGCTACACCTTC. Encoded protein: CASSPKAANYGYTF. V and J are TRBV7-9 and TRBJ1-2, with no clear D. CDR3 length: 14 amino acids. Trimming shortened V by 5 bases and J by 0 bases, and 10 bases separated the two germline ends. The germline gives CDR1 SEHNR, CDR2 FQNEAQ (reference sequence).

V and J are TRBV19 and TRBJ2-1, with 14 bases lining up with TRBD2. Germline CDR1 LNHDA, CDR2 SQIVND (reference sequence). This CDR3 has 17 residues. The V segment lost 2 bases and the J segment 7 bases; nucleotides outside the gene matches: 7. DNA of the CDR3: TGTGCCAGTAGTATATTATCGGGACTAGCGGGAGCAAATGAGCAGTTCTTC. Translated: CASSILSGLAGANEQFF.

The chain uses TRBV18 and TRBJ2-3, with 7 bases matching TRBD1. Germline values: CDR1 KGHSH, CDR2 LQKENI. V lost 2 bases to trimming and J lost 0 bases; unmatched junction nucleotides: 2. The CDR3 covers 15 residues. CDR3 nucleotides: TGTGCCAGCTCACCAGGACAGGTTAGCACAGATACGCAGTATTTT. Its protein product is CASSPGQVSTDTQYF. Drawing the rest from reference TRBV18 and TRBJ2-3, the complete variable domain is NAGVMQNPRHLVRRRGQEARLRCSPMKGHSHVYWYRQLPEEGLKFMVYLQKENIIDESGMPKERFSAEFPKEGPSILRIQQVVRGDSAAYFCASSPGQVSTDTQYFGPGTRLTVL.